This T cell receptor (beta chain) originates from a study of cytomegalovirus exposure and HLA in healthy donors. This CDR3 region has 14 residues. V gave up 4 bases and J gave up 3 bases, with 11 bases separating them. Germline assignment: CDR1 MDHEN and CDR2 SYDVKM. 13 Jbeta primers and 60 Vbeta primers were used for the PCR. Data came from immunoSEQ multiplex PCR; TCRdb stores just in-frame clones and leaves some out. The data contain about 98,000 clones, around 67% of them singletons. The sample comprised PBMCs. The clonotype originates from a man aged 45 to 65 in good health and CMV-seronegative. The chain uses TRBV28 and TRBJ2-3; D is possibly TRBD1 (5 bases). The CDR3 DNA reads as TGTGCCAGCAGTTCCCCAGGGATGACAGATACGCAGTATTTT. Translating gives CASSSPGMTDTQYF.